This TCR beta chain derives from a study of blood T cells in healthy people across ages. As regards this clonotype: What it binds is not known.

Primed by a sample-barcoded 5' primer and a J-beta primer mix, a second PCR proceeded for 7 to 11 cycles. TCRdb passed the 5' RACE reads through MiXCR, listing each CDR3 protein once. The sample contains 580,000 or so distinct CDR3 sequences, around half of which appear only once. Study results and caveats: With unsorted PBMCs, a conclusive comparison of naive versus antigen-experienced cells was not possible. Estimated diversity, derived from one million T cells, was regarded as an underestimate.

No fewer than 7 million PBMCs went into each sample. Germline V gives CDR1 MNHEY, CDR2 SVGAGI. There are 11 residues in the CDR3. This TCR was sampled from a man older than 75 in good health. The sequenced sample was blood. The chain is built from TRBV6-5 and TRBJ2-5, with D unresolved. The end of the DNA fits TRBJ2-1 better, so the J call may be wrong. CDR3 in DNA: TGTGCCAGCAGCCGAGAGGAGACCCAGTTCTTC. Translating it yields CASSREETQFF.